The 25 T cell receptor beta chains presented below share a single source sample, sequenced in a study of cytomegalovirus exposure and HLA in healthy donors. Use of 60 Vbeta and 13 Jbeta primers characterized the PCR. The repertoire was sequenced with immunoSEQ multiplex PCR; TCRdb's copy has only in-frame clones and lacks some. The table includes tens of thousands of clones, 73% detected once. Input material: PBMCs. The origin of the receptors is a middle-aged man in good health and CMV-seronegative.

The CDR3 sequence is CASSLVSGGDTDTQYF. CDR3 in DNA: TGTGCCAGCAGCTTGGTTAGCGGGGGGGACACAGATACGCAGTATTTT. The V call is TRBV5-5, the J call TRBJ2-3; 11 positions match TRBD2. The CDR3 loop spans 16 amino acids. Germline CDR1 is SGHKS and CDR2 is YYEKEE (reference sequence). J gave up 2 bases and V 0 bases, and 2 bases lay outside the gene matches.

As for this clone: The CDR3 end shows no conserved phenylalanine or tryptophan, and so a read error is likely. Because the CDR3's place on the DNA is in doubt, the DNA is left out and the CDR3 is given as listed by TCRdb. The gene calls are TRBV12-2 and TRBJ2-7; the D call of TRBD1 is as the table states it, not checked on the DNA. TRBV12-2 counts as a pseudogene. Counting both end residues, the CDR3 totals 13 amino acids. The CDR3 region is CASRSSWGHEQYL.

The chain uses TRBV2 and TRBJ2-7; the D is unclear. Trimming cost V 6 bases and J 3 bases, with 15 bases left between them. The CDR3 runs to 14 residues. Germline lookup yields CDR1 SNHLY and CDR2 FYNNEI. CDR3 nucleotide sequence: TGTGCCAGCAGGTTACTTCACTCCAACTACGAGCAGTACTTC. Its protein product is CASRLLHSNYEQYF.

This clone has more than one count but fewer than ten. This rearrangement joins TRBV5-5 to TRBJ2-7; 8 bases agree with TRBD1. The germline V gene has CDR1 SGHKS and CDR2 YYEKEE (reference sequence). V lost 4 bases and J lost 7; bases outside the gene matches: 10. The CDR3 is 14 amino acids. The CDR3 bases are TGTGCCAGCAGCGACCTAGGACAGGGCGGTGAGCAGTACTTC. It translates to CASSDLGQGGEQYF. The entire variable domain, with the rest obtained from reference TRBV5-5 and TRBJ2-7, is as follows: DAGVTQSPTHLIKTRGQQVTLRCSPISGHKSVSWYQQVLGQGPQFIFQYYEKEERGRGNFPDRFSARQFPNYSSELNVNALLLGDSALYLCASSDLGQGGEQYFGPGTRLTVT.

V gene TRBV7-9 combines with J gene TRBJ2-5; possibly TRBD2 for D (5 bases). The J call may be in error: the DNA end matches TRBJ2-7 better. This CDR3 is built from 14 residues. Per the germline V gene, CDR1 is SEHNR and CDR2 is FQNEAQ (reference sequence). CDR3 residues: CASSLGERVYEQYF. DNA for the CDR3: TGTGCCAGCAGCTTAGGCGAGAGGGTTTACGAGCAGTACTTC.

V is TRBV11-1 and J is TRBJ2-7; D gene unclear. The CDR3 consists of 15 residues. The V gene lost 1 base and the J gene lost 2 bases, with 12 bases spanning the gap. Germline V lookup: CDR1 SGHAT, CDR2 FQDESV (reference sequence). The CDR3 DNA sequence: TGTGCCAGCAGCTTAGAAGTTGGGCGCCCCTACGAGCAGTACTTC. Translation gives CASSLEVGRPYEQYF.

The gene calls are TRBV5-1 and TRBJ2-7, with D possibly matching TRBD1 (6 bases). CDR1 SGHRS and CDR2 YFSETQ come from the germline V gene. This CDR3 is built from 16 residues. Trimming removed 0 bases at V and 2 bases at J, with 15 bases between. The CDR3 region has the DNA TGCGCCAGCAGCTTGGGGCCCTTACAGGGCACCTACGAGCAGTACTTC. As protein: CASSLGPLQGTYEQYF. Filled out from reference TRBV5-1 and TRBJ2-7, the complete variable domain reads KAGVTQTPRYLIKTRGQQVTLSCSPISGHRSVSWYQQTPGQGLQFLFEYFSETQRNKGNFPGRFSGRQFSNSRSEMNVSTLELGDSALYLCASSLGPLQGTYEQYFGPGTRLTVT.

The CDR3 here is CASSYSWTPPKETQYF. The CDR3 DNA sequence: TGTGCCAGCAGTTACTCGTGGACACCTCCGAAGGAGACCCAGTACTTC. The genes are TRBV6-5 and TRBJ2-5; maybe TRBD1 (5 bases). CDR3 length: 16 residues. Germline loops: CDR1 MNHEY, CDR2 SVGAGI. V was shortened by 0 bases and J by 5 bases, with 16 bases between the two germline ends.

The chain uses TRBV7-8 and TRBJ2-3; possible D gene TRBD2, 6 bases. The CDR3 contains 14 residues. Germline V CDR1 and CDR2: SGHVS, FQNEAQ. The V end lost 1 base, the J end lost 3 bases, and 8 bases lay between the germline ends. The CDR3 region has the DNA TGTGCCAGCAGCTTAGACGGGAGAACAGATACGCAGTATTTT. This codes for CASSLDGRTDTQYF.

The chain couples TRBV5-1 to TRBJ1-1, with 7 bases aligning to TRBD1. This CDR3 is built from 14 residues. The J segment lost 1 base and the V segment lost 3 bases, leaving 3 bases of the junction unmatched. CDR1 and CDR2 (germline): SGHRS, YFSETQ. The chain's CDR3 is CASSYGTANTEAFF. The CDR3, as DNA: TGCGCCAGCAGCTACGGGACAGCGAACACTGAAGCTTTCTTT.

This rearrangement joins TRBV7-3 to TRBJ2-1, with 12 bases identical to TRBD2. J was trimmed by 9 bases and V by 5 bases; bases with no gene match: 5. The CDR3 contains 14 residues. Germline values: CDR1 SGHTA, CDR2 FQGTGA. The CDR3 loop reads CASSASGGASEQFF. The DNA for the CDR3 is TGTGCCAGCAGCGCTAGCGGGGGGGCCTCTGAGCAGTTCTTC.

The rearrangement uses TRBV19 and TRBJ1-3; maybe TRBD1 (6 bases). This CDR3 is 15 amino acids long. V gave up 3 bases and J gave up 0 bases, with 9 bases separating them. Germline V gene data show CDR1 as LNHDA and CDR2 as SQIVND (reference sequence). The CDR3 sequence is CASSMQGSSGNTIYF. CDR3 coding DNA: TGTGCCAGTAGTATGCAGGGGAGCTCTGGAAACACCATATATTTT.

This clone was observed a handful of times. The DNA for the CDR3 is TGTGCCAGCAGCGAGAACTGGGGACTCAACTACGAGCAGTACTTC. Translation gives CASSENWGLNYEQYF. This chain joins TRBV9 and TRBJ2-7; TRBD2 is a possible D gene (6 bases). V was cut by 3 bases and J by 3 bases, with 16 bases left in between. CDR1 is SGDLS and CDR2 is YYNGEE in the germline V gene. The CDR3 is 15 residues long.

The gene calls are TRBV6-1 and TRBJ2-7, with D possibly TRBD1 on 5 matching bases. CDR3 length: 12 amino acids. V lost 11 bases and J 7 bases, leaving 18 bases between the germline ends. Germline V CDR1 and CDR2: MNHNS, SASEGT. The CDR3 loop reads CALTRSRAEQYF. CDR3 sequence (DNA): TGTGCCCTTACGAGATCCAGGGCAGAGCAGTACTTC.

The V call is TRBV7-6, the J call TRBJ2-3; D unresolved. Per germline, CDR1 SGHVS and CDR2 FNYEAQ. The length of the CDR3 is 15 residues. Trimming took 5 bases from V and 0 from J, leaving 12 bases between them. DNA for the CDR3: TGTGCCAGCAGCGTATCTAGTGGGAGCACAGATACGCAGTATTTT. Translating gives CASSVSSGSTDTQYF.

This clone was seen a few times. The chain has TRBV12-5 and TRBJ1-5; D may be TRBD1 (6 bases). CDR3 size: 14 residues. V lost 8 bases and J 4 bases, leaving 15 bases between the germline ends. CDR1 and CDR2 (germline): LGHNT, FRNRAP. The CDR3 sequence is CASRVQGANQPQHF. The CDR3 DNA is TGTGCTAGTAGGGTACAGGGTGCAAATCAGCCCCAGCATTTT.

The genes are TRBV5-1 and TRBJ1-3; 7 bases align to TRBD1. CDR3 length equals 15 residues. The ends lost 6 bases at V and 0 bases at J; junction bases unmatched: 6. The germline gives CDR1 SGHRS, CDR2 YFSETQ. The CDR3 nucleotides read TGCGCCAGCAACACAGGGGTTGACTCTGGAAACACCATATATTTT. This translates into CASNTGVDSGNTIYF.

This clone appeared a single time. The rearrangement joins TRBV5-6 to TRBJ2-1; 7 bases fit TRBD2. The length of the CDR3 is 15 residues. CDR1 SGHDT and CDR2 YYEEEE come from the germline V gene. Losses at the gene ends were 4 bases for V and 3 bases for J; bases not matched to a gene: 7. The CDR3 DNA follows: TGTGCCAGCAGCCGCCTAGCGGACCTCTACAATGAGCAGTTCTTC. Protein: CASSRLADLYNEQFF.

The V and J genes are TRBV9 and TRBJ1-2; 8 bases align to TRBD1. The CDR3 covers 17 residues. After removal of 0 bases from V and 3 bases from J, the junction contained 10 bases not matched to a gene. Germline V lookup: CDR1 SGDLS, CDR2 YYNGEE. The CDR3 is CASSVALTGGNDYGYTF. The CDR3 DNA sequence: TGTGCCAGCAGCGTAGCTTTAACAGGGGGAAACGACTATGGCTACACCTTC.

This chain connects TRBV19 to TRBJ1-6, with no clear D. V lost 0 bases and J lost 10, with 13 bases in between. Germline V CDR1 and CDR2: LNHDA, SQIVND (reference sequence). CDR3 length equals 15 residues. CDR3 coding DNA: TGTGCCAGTAGTATAGAAAGCTTGGGCTCATCACCCCTCCACTTT. Translated, it gives CASSIESLGSSPLHF.

CDR3 amino acids: CASGTAYEKLFF. The CDR3 DNA is TGTGCCAGCGGGACAGCTTATGAAAAACTGTTTTTT. The V and J genes are TRBV27 and TRBJ1-4, with 7 bases that match TRBD1. The germline V gene encodes CDR1 MNHEY and CDR2 SMNVEV (reference sequence). V gave up 8 bases and J gave up 6 bases; unmatched junction bases: 3. The CDR3 covers 12 residues.

This rearrangement joins TRBV7-9 to TRBJ2-3, with 9 bases aligning to TRBD1. The CDR3 consists of 16 residues. Germline assignment: CDR1 SEHNR and CDR2 FQNEAQ (reference sequence). V lost 3 bases and J lost 4; bases outside the gene matches: 8. Written as DNA, the CDR3 is TGTGCCAGCAGCTTCTGGACAGGGGTGTACGCAGATACGCAGTATTTT. It encodes CASSFWTGVYADTQYF. Based on the CDR3 plus reference TRBV7-9 and TRBJ2-3, the full variable domain is DTGVSQNPRHKITKRGQNVTFRCDPISEHNRLYWYRQTLGQGPEFLTYFQNEAQLEKSRLLSDRFSAERPKGSFSTLEIQRTEQGDSAMYLCASSFWTGVYADTQYFGPGTRLTVL.

The chain is built from TRBV11-2 and TRBJ2-3; 7 bases match TRBD2. This CDR3 spans 15 amino acids. The germline V gene has CDR1 SGHAT and CDR2 FQNNGV. J gave up 2 bases and V 7 bases, and 9 bases lay outside the gene matches. The CDR3 DNA reads as TGTGCCAGCAAGTCTGTGCTAGCGGACACAGATACGCAGTATTTT. This codes for CASKSVLADTDTQYF.

This clone appeared a few times. This rearrangement joins TRBV19 to TRBJ2-7, with 9 bases lining up with TRBD1. With 8 bases clipped from V and 5 bases from J, the junction kept 13 bases outside the gene matches. Looked up from germline, CDR1 is LNHDA and CDR2 is SQIVND (reference sequence). CDR3 length equals 15 residues. CDR3 amino acids: CASGDKTGGSHEQYF. The DNA of the CDR3 is TGTGCCAGTGGGGATAAGACAGGGGGGAGCCACGAGCAGTACTTC.

This chain joins TRBV9 and TRBJ1-3; 8 bases fit TRBD1. The CDR3 totals 15 residues. Germline trimming cut 0 bases from V and 4 bases from J; bases unmatched to any gene: 3. The germline V gene has CDR1 SGDLS and CDR2 YYNGEE. The CDR3 coding sequence is TGTGCCAGCAGCGTAGGGACAGGGCCCGGAAACACCATATATTTT. This translates into CASSVGTGPGNTIYF.